One sample yielded the 19 T cell receptor beta chains listed below, sequenced in a study of regulatory T cells in long-lasting Graves disease (dated by TCRdb to 2020 to 2022). Sample time point, as interpreted from the label and publication: newly diagnosed GD, antithyroid drugs for less than 3 months. RNA was extracted from PBMCs in TRIzol for both TCR sequencing and RNA sequencing. The library was built by means of multiplex PCR. For sequencing, an Illumina HiSeq 4000 was employed. To build TCR beta libraries, CDR3 regions were amplified by Arm-PCR using iRepertoire HTBI primers. TCRdb redid the processing of the public reads, applying fastp at Q25 and MiXCR, and retained in-frame beta chains. Identical CDR3 proteins give one entry, which carries the most common genes and DNA. This sample comprises about 430,000 distinct CDR3 sequences, over 14% of them detected only once. The ten largest clonotypes hold over 7.5% of the sample.

A further study also used this sample, focusing on T cells in Graves' hyperthyroidism and ophthalmopathy.

The source was peripheral blood mononuclear cells (PBMCs), collected at new diagnosis, from a patient treated with antithyroid drugs. Receptors originate from a woman in her 40s with Graves disease. Donor details come from another sample of the same person, matched by shared clones.

Remarks on this clonotype: A read error may be the cause here, since a much bigger clone is one base away. This chain joins TRBV12-3 or TRBV12-4 and TRBJ1-6, with D hard to call. The CDR3 has 17 amino acids. CDR3 sequence (DNA): TGTGCCAGCAGTTTATTGTTGGGTCAGAACTATAATTCACCCCACCACTTT. The encoded protein is CASSLLLGQNYNSPHHF.

This clonotype appeared many times. The chain carries TRBV13 and TRBJ2-7, with D possibly called TRBD1 or TRBD2 (6 bases each). The V end lost 4 bases, the J end lost 6 bases, and 13 bases lay between the germline ends. The V gene's germline CDR1 is PRHDT and CDR2 FYEKMQ (reference sequence). The CDR3 has 13 amino acids. CDR3 nucleotide sequence: TGTGCCAGCAGCTCGGGGGCGGTTGGCGAGCAGTACTTC. It translates to CASSSGAVGEQYF.

This chain joins TRBV6-5 and TRBJ1-5; 7 bases are a match to TRBD1. CDR1 and CDR2 (germline): MNHEY, SVGAGI. CDR3 length: 16 residues. J was trimmed by 5 bases and V by 0 bases; bases with no gene match: 7. The CDR3 is CASSYSGPGGDQPQHF. CDR3 sequence (DNA): TGTGCCAGCAGTTACTCGGGTCCAGGGGGAGATCAGCCCCAGCATTTT.

This clonotype was seen many times. The chain joins TRBV2 to TRBJ2-7; 8 bases match TRBD2. CDR3 length equals 14 residues. The trim removed 10 bases at V and 2 bases at J, leaving 10 bases unmatched. Germline values: CDR1 SNHLY, CDR2 FYNNEI. The CDR3 reads CATRGGPGPYEQYF. CDR3 nucleotides: TGTGCCACTCGGGGGGGACCGGGGCCCTACGAGCAGTACTTC.

Many counts were recorded for this clonotype. This sequence joins TRBV27 and TRBJ2-3; the D is unclear. The germline V gene encodes CDR1 MNHEY and CDR2 SMNVEV (reference sequence). The CDR3 has 18 residues. With 7 bases removed from V and 2 bases from J, the gap between germline ends came to 25 bases. CDR3 sequence reads: CASTSRQGDLRNTDTQYF. In nucleotides, the CDR3 is TGTGCCAGCACCTCCCGACAAGGCGATTTGCGGAACACAGATACGCAGTATTTT.

This clonotype was observed a few times. The chain has TRBV18 and TRBJ1-3, with a tentative D call TRBD1 (5 bases). V dropped 2 bases and J dropped 3 bases, with 14 bases sitting between them. Germline assignment: CDR1 KGHSH and CDR2 LQKENI. There are 16 residues in the CDR3. CDR3 amino acids: CASSPLSGVGGNTIYF. The CDR3 nucleotides are TGTGCCAGCTCACCATTATCGGGGGTCGGTGGAAACACCATATATTTT.

This clonotype was counted many times. The chain combines TRBV24-1 with TRBJ2-2; 8 positions match TRBD1. With 9 bases clipped from V and 0 bases from J, the junction kept 5 bases outside the gene matches. Germline values: CDR1 KGHDR, CDR2 SFDVKD. The CDR3 extends over 15 amino acids. CDR3 residues: CATSSQGANTGELFF. The CDR3 DNA is TGTGCCACCTCCTCACAGGGGGCGAACACCGGGGAGCTGTTTTTT.

The chain links TRBV6-2 or TRBV6-3 to TRBJ2-3, with 8 bases lining up with TRBD2. Germline-derived CDR1 and CDR2 are MNHEY and SVGEGT. V dropped 7 bases and J dropped 5; count of bases not matched to a gene: 8. The CDR3 consists of 14 residues. The CDR3 DNA reads as TGTGCCAGCAATTCAGCGGGAGCCGGAGATACGCAGTATTTT. This sequence encodes CASNSAGAGDTQYF.

This clonotype occurred a few times. CDR3 nucleotide sequence: TGTGCCAGCAGTTTCAGACAGGGCAATGAGCAGTTCTTC. Translated, it gives CASSFRQGNEQFF. This sequence joins TRBV28 and TRBJ2-1, with 7 bases that match TRBD1. The CDR3 runs 13 residues. Germline CDR1 is MDHEN and CDR2 is SYDVKM. V lost 3 bases, J lost 6 bases, and 2 bases stayed unmatched.

The chain employs TRBV7-2 and TRBJ1-6, with 8 nucleotides matching TRBD1. This CDR3 has 15 residues. CDR1 SGHTA and CDR2 FQGNSA come from the germline V gene. V was clipped by 7 bases and J by 6 bases; unmatched bases: 8. The CDR3 bases are TGTGCCAGCAAAGGACAGGGTACCGGTAATTCACCCCTCCACTTT. The encoded protein is CASKGQGTGNSPLHF.

This clonotype was seen a few times. The chain recombines TRBV12-3 or TRBV12-4 with TRBJ2-1, with D unresolved. CDR3 length: 14 residues. V was clipped by 3 bases and J by 7 bases, with 13 bases between them. This chain's CDR3 is CASSFRTGRNEQFF. CDR3 in DNA: TGTGCCAGCAGTTTTAGGACGGGTCGGAATGAGCAGTTCTTC.

This clonotype was recorded a few times. The chain recombines TRBV19 with TRBJ1-5; 9 bases agree with TRBD1. V lost 6 bases and J lost 1; bases outside the gene matches: 10. From germline, CDR1 is LNHDA and CDR2 SQIVND (reference sequence). The CDR3 covers 17 residues. This chain's CDR3 is CASRRDRVNLSNQPQHF. CDR3 coding DNA: TGTGCCAGTAGAAGGGACAGGGTGAATCTGAGCAATCAGCCCCAGCATTTT.

The rearrangement uses TRBV20-1 and TRBJ1-6, with 7 bases aligning to TRBD1. The V gene end was trimmed by 0 bases and the J gene end by 14 bases; junction bases not matched to a gene: 10. CDR1 is DFQATT and CDR2 is SNEGSKA in the germline V gene (reference sequence). This CDR3 region has 14 residues. The CDR3 nucleotides read TGCAGTGCTAGAGACCTGACAGGGCTGTTAGCCCTCCACTTT. It yields the protein CSARDLTGLLALHF.

This clonotype was seen a handful of times. This chain uses TRBV5-6 with TRBJ2-1; tentatively, D is TRBD2 (6 bases). Trimming left V 0 bases short and J 9 bases short, with 22 bases between. The CDR3 consists of 17 residues. Germline V CDR1 and CDR2: SGHDT, YYEEEE. CDR3 protein: CASSLGDSRRNYGEQFF. In nucleotides, the CDR3 is TGTGCCAGCAGCTTGGGGGACTCAAGACGAAATTATGGTGAGCAGTTCTTC.

This clonotype was recorded a few times. A read error may explain this, as a much larger clone is one base away. The chain is built from TRBV27 and TRBJ2-7; no firm D call. This CDR3 is 13 amino acids long. The V and J ends lost 0 bases and 3 bases respectively, with 6 bases between them. The germline V gene has CDR1 MNHEY and CDR2 SMNVEV (reference sequence). CDR3 in amino acids: CASSLSIDYEQYF. CDR3 nucleotide sequence: TGTGCCAGCAGTTTATCGATCGACTACGAGCAGTACTTC.

This sequence joins TRBV18 and TRBJ1-3; 11 nucleotides agree with TRBD1. J gave up 2 bases and V 3 bases, and 3 bases lay outside the gene matches. CDR1 is KGHSH and CDR2 is LQKENI in the germline V gene. The CDR3 spans 16 residues. The CDR3 reads CASSPRTGGPGNTIYF. In nucleotides, the CDR3 is TGTGCCAGCTCACCGCGGACAGGGGGCCCTGGAAACACCATATATTTT. Drawing the rest from reference TRBV18 and TRBJ1-3, the complete variable domain is NAGVMQNPRHLVRRRGQEARLRCSPMKGHSHVYWYRQLPEEGLKFMVYLQKENIIDESGMPKERFSAEFPKEGPSILRIQQVVRGDSAAYFCASSPRTGGPGNTIYFGEGSWLTVV.

This clonotype was counted a few times. The CDR3 loop reads CASSDWGAAGSGELFF. CDR3 bases: TGTGCCAGCAGTGACTGGGGGGCCGCGGGATCCGGGGAGCTGTTTTTT. The V call is TRBV6-2 or TRBV6-3, the J call TRBJ2-2, with D perhaps given as TRBD1 or TRBD2 (6 bases each). Germline CDR1 reads MNHEY; CDR2 reads SVGEGT. V lost 5 bases and J lost 6, with 19 bases in between. This CDR3 has 16 amino acids.

The gene calls are TRBV20-1 and TRBJ1-4, with TRBD1 identical over 7 bases. J lost 6 bases, V lost 3 bases, and 7 bases had no gene match. CDR3 size: 14 residues. CDR1 DFQATT and CDR2 SNEGSKA come from the germline V gene (reference sequence). The CDR3 coding sequence is TGCAGTGCTAGGGCCGGGACAGCATATGAAAAACTGTTTTTT. Its protein is CSARAGTAYEKLFF.

The table lists this clonotype with a count of one. This chain joins TRBV2 and TRBJ2-3, with a weak D call TRBD1 (6 bases). The CDR3 length is 14 residues. Germline V CDR1 and CDR2: SNHLY, FYNNEI. V was cut by 2 bases and J by 3 bases, with 9 bases left in between. The CDR3: CASSESRGTDTQYF. The CDR3 coding sequence is TGTGCCAGCAGTGAATCGAGGGGGACAGATACGCAGTATTTT.